These 2 T cell receptor beta chains were sequenced from one sample in a study of shared clonotypes between healthy human individuals. The naive CD8 subset, CD45RO-negative cells positively selected for CCR7, excluded terminally differentiated effector memory CD45RA+ cells. Using immunoSEQ multiplex PCR, the repertoire was profiled, and TCRdb retains in-frame clones only, with some absent. The profile shows around 2,000,000 clones, roughly 91% of them singletons. Sample: naive CD8+ T cells from PBMCs. The receptor set was obtained from a man younger than 35 in good health. Some clones in this sample may be carry-over from other donors' samples.

The chain recombines TRBV4-1 with TRBJ2-5; maybe TRBD2 (6 bases). The DNA end favors TRBJ2-7, so the J call may be wrong. Germline CDR1 is MGHRA and CDR2 is YSYEKL. The CDR3 runs to 17 residues. CDR3 sequence (DNA): TGCGCCAGCAGCCAAGAGAGTGTACTAGCAGCAACCTACGAGCAGTACTTC. Translated: CASSQESVLAATYEQYF.

The chain combines TRBV15 with TRBJ2-5; D is perhaps TRBD2 (5 bases). CDR1 and CDR2 (germline): LNHNV, YYDKDF (reference sequence). Trimming took 2 bases from V and 1 from J, leaving 14 bases between them. The CDR3 extends over 16 amino acids. In nucleotides, the CDR3 is TGTGCCACCAGCAGAACGGGATTCGGGATCCAAGAGACCCAGTACTTC. This translates into CATSRTGFGIQETQYF.